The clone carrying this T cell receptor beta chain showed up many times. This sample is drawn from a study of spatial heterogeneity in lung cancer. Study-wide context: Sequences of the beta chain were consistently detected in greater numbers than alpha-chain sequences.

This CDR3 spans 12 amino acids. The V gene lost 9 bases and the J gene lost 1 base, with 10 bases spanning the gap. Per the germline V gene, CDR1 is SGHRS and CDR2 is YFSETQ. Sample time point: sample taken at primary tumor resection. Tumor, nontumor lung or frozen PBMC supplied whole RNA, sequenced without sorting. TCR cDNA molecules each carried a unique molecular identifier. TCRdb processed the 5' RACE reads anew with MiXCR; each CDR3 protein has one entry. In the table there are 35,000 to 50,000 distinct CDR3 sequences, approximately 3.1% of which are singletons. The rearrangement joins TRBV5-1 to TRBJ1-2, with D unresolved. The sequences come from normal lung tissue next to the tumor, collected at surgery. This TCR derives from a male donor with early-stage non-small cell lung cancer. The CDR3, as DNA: TGCGCCACCCCAGTCCTTAACTATGGCTACACCTTC. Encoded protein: CATPVLNYGYTF.